This paragraph covers one TCR beta chain sequence. Its antigen remains unidentified. TCR beta CDR3 regions were amplified from RNA. HTBI primers drove first-round RT-PCR of the TCR CDR3. Each CDR3 protein gets one entry after TCRdb re-called the multiplex PCR reads with MiXCR. Of about 760,000 distinct CDR3 sequences listed, 35% are singletons. The sample belongs to a study of T cells in Graves' hyperthyroidism and ophthalmopathy. Trimming removed 0 bases from V and 4 bases from J; junction bases left unmatched: 1. Looked up from germline, CDR1 is SGHRS and CDR2 is YFSETQ. CDR3 length: 14 amino acids. Pregnant or lactating patients were excluded, as were those with uncontrolled infection or other autoimmune disease. Findings of the study overall: Blood also contained most expanded thyroid clonotypes above 0.001.

J is TRBJ1-2 and V is TRBV5-1; TRBD1 aligns across 9 bases. Sequencing was performed on blood. The clonotype originates from a woman in her 40s with Graves' hyperthyroidism. The CDR3 protein is CASSLADRGYGYTF. The CDR3 DNA is TGCGCCAGCAGCTTGGCGGACAGGGGCTATGGCTACACCTTC.